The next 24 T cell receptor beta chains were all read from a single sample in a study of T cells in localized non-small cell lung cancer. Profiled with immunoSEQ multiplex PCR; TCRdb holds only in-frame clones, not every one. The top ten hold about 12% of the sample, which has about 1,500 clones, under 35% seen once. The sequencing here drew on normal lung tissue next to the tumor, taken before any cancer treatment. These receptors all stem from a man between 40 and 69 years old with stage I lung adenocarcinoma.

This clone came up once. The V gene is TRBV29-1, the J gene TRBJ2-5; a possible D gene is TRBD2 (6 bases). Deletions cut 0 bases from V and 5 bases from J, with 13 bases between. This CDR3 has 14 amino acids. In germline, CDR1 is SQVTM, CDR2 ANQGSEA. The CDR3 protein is CSVEDLPGVETQYF. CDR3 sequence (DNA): TGCAGCGTTGAAGATTTACCGGGGGTGGAGACCCAGTACTTC.

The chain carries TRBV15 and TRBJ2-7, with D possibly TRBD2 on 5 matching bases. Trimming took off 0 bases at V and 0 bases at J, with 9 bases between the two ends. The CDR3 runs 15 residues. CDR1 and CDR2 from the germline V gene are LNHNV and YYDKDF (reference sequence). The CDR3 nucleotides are TGTGCCACCAGCAGAGACGGAGGCAGCTCCTACGAGCAGTACTTC. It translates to CATSRDGGSSYEQYF.

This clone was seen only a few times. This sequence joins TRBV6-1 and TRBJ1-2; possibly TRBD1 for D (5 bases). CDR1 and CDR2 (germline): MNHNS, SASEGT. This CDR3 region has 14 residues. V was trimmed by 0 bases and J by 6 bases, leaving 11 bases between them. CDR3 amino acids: CASSEAPRVDGYTF. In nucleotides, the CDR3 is TGTGCCAGCAGTGAAGCGCCCAGGGTCGATGGCTACACCTTC.

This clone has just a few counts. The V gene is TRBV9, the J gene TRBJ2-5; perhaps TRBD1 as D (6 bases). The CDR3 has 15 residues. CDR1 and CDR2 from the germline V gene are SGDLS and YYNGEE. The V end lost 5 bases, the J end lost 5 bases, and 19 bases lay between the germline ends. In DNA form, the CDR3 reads TGTGCCAGCAGTGAAGTGGGGGCCAGGGGTGAGACCCAGTACTTC. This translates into CASSEVGARGETQYF.

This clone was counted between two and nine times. DNA of the CDR3: TGTGCCTGGAGTGCCACCCGGGACCTCAACACTGAAGCTTTCTTT. This translates into CAWSATRDLNTEAFF. The V gene is TRBV30, the J gene TRBJ1-1; possible D gene TRBD1, 5 bases. This CDR3 has 15 residues. CDR1 is GTSNPN, CDR2 SVGIG, per germline (reference sequence). Trimming took off 1 base at V and 2 bases at J, with 14 bases between the two ends.

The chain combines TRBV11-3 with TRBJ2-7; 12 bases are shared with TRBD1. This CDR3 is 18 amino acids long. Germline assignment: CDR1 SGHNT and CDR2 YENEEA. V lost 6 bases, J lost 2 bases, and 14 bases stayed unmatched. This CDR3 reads CASSSGTGGFVYTYEQYF. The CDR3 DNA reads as TGTGCCAGCAGTAGCGGGACAGGGGGCTTCGTTTATACCTACGAGCAGTACTTC.

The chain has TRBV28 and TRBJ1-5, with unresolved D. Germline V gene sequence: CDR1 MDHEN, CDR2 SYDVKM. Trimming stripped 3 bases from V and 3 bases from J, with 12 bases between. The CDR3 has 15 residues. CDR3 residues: CASSLTARINQPQHF. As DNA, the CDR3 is TGTGCCAGCAGTTTGACCGCACGGATCAATCAGCCCCAGCATTTT.

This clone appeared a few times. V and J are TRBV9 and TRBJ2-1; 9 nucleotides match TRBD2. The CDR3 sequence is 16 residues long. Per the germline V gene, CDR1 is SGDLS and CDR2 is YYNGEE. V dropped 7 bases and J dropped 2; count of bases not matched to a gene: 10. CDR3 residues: CASGGLAGVAYNEQFF. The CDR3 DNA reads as TGTGCCAGCGGAGGGTTAGCGGGAGTCGCCTACAATGAGCAGTTCTTC.

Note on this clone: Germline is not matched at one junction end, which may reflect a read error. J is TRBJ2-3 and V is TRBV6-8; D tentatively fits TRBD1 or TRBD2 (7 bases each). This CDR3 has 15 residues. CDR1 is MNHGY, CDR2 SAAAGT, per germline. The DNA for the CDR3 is TGTGCCAGCAGTGACTCCCAGGGGGGGACAGATACGCAGTATTTT. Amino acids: CASSDSQGGTDTQYF.

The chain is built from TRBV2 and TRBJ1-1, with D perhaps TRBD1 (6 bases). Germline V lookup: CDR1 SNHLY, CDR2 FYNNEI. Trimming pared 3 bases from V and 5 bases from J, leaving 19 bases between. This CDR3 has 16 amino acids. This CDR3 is CASSDSGYRVGTEAFF. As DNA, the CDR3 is TGTGCCAGCAGTGACTCGGGCTACAGGGTTGGTACTGAAGCTTTCTTT. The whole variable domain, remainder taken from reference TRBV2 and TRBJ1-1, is EPEVTQTPSHQVTQMGQEVILRCVPISNHLYFYWYRQILGQKVEFLVSFYNNEISEKSEIFDDQFSVERPDGSNFTLKIRSTKLEDSAMYFCASSDSGYRVGTEAFFGQGTRLTVV.

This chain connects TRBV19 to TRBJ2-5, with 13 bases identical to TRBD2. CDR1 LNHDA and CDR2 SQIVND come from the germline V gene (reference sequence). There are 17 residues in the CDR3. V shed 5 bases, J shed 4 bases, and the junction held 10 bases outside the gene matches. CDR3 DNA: TGTGCCAGTAGTCCTCGGACTAGCGGGAGAACGGGAGAGACCCAGTACTTC. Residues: CASSPRTSGRTGETQYF.

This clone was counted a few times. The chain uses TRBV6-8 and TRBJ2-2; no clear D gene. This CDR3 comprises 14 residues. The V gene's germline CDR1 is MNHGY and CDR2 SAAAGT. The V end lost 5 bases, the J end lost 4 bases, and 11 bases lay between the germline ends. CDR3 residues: CASSATPGTGELFF. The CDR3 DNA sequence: TGTGCCAGCAGTGCGACCCCCGGCACCGGGGAGCTGTTTTTT.

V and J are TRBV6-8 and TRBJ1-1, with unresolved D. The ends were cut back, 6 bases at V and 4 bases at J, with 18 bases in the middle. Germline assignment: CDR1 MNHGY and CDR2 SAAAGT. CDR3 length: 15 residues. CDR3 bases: TGTGCCAGCAGCCCAGACACCTCCTGGACCACTGAAGCTTTCTTT. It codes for CASSPDTSWTTEAFF.

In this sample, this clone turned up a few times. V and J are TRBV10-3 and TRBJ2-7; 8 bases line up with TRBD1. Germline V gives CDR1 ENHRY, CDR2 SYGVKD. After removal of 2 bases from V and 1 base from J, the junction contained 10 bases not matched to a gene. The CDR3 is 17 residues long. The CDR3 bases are TGTGCCATCAGTGAGAGACCGCCGGGACAGGAGTCCTACGAGCAGTACTTC. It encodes CAISERPPGQESYEQYF.

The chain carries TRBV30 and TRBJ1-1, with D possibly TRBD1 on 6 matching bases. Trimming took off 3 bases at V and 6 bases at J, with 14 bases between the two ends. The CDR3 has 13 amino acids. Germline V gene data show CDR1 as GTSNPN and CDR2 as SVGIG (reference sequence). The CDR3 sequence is CAWRRYRESEAFF. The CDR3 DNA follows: TGTGCCTGGAGACGGTACAGGGAATCTGAAGCTTTCTTT.

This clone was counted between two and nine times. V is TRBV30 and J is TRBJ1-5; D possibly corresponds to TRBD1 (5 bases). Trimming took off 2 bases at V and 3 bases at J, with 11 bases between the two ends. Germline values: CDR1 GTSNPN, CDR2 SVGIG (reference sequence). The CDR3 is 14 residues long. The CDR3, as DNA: TGTGCCTGGAGTCCCTGGGACTCCAATCAGCCCCAGCATTTT. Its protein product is CAWSPWDSNQPQHF.

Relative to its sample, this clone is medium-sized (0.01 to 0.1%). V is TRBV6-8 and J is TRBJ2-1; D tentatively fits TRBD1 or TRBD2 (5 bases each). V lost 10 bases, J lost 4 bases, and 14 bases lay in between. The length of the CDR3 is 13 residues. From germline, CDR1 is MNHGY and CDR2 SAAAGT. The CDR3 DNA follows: TGTGCCACGGGACCCAACTCATACAATGAGCAGTTCTTC. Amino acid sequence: CATGPNSYNEQFF.

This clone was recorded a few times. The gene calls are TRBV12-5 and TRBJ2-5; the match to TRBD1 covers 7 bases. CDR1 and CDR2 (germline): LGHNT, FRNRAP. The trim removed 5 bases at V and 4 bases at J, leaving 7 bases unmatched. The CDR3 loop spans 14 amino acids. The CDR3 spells CASGPGQVGETQYF. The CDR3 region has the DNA TGTGCTAGTGGTCCCGGACAGGTAGGAGAGACCCAGTACTTC.

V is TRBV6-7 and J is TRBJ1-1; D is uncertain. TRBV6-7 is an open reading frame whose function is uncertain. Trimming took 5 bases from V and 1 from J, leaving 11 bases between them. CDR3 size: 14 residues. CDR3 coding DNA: TGTGCCAGCAGTCTAACCGGCAGGAACACTGAAGCTTTCTTT. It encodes CASSLTGRNTEAFF.

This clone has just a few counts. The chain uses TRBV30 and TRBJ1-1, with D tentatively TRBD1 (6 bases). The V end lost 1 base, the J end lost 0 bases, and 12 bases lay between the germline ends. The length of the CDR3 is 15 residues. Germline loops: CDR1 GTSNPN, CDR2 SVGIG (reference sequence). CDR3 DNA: TGTGCCTGGAGTGACACCAGGGGAATGAACACTGAAGCTTTCTTT. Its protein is CAWSDTRGMNTEAFF.

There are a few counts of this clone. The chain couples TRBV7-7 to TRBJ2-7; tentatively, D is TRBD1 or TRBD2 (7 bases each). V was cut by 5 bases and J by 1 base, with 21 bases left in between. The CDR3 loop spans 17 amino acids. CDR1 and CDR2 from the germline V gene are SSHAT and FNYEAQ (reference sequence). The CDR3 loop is CASSQGGGAGISYEQYF. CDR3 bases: TGTGCCAGCAGCCAGGGGGGTGGAGCGGGAATATCCTACGAGCAGTACTTC.

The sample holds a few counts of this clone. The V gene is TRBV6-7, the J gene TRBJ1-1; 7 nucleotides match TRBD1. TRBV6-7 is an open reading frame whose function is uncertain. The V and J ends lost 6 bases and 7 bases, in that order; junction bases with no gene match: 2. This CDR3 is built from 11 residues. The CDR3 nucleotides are TGTGCCAGCAGCGACAGGGTTGAAGCTTTCTTT. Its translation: CASSDRVEAFF.

The chain's CDR3 is CAWNTGSSGRVAKNIQYF. CDR3 nucleotide sequence: TGTGCCTGGAACACTGGATCTAGCGGGAGGGTAGCCAAAAACATTCAGTACTTC. This chain connects TRBV30 to TRBJ2-4; 12 bases are a match to TRBD2. The V and J ends lost 4 bases and 0 bases, in that order; junction bases with no gene match: 10. The CDR3 consists of 18 residues. Germline-derived CDR1 and CDR2 are GTSNPN and SVGIG (reference sequence).

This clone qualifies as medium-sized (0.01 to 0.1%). As DNA, the CDR3 is TGTGCCAGCAGCGAGGGACTAGGGTCCCACTACGAGCAGTACTTC. This codes for CASSEGLGSHYEQYF. The genes are TRBV11-3 and TRBJ2-7, with TRBD2 identical over 8 bases. V gave up 5 bases and J gave up 3 bases; unmatched junction bases: 9. The germline gives CDR1 SGHNT, CDR2 YENEEA. CDR3 length equals 15 residues. The variable domain in full, completed from reference TRBV11-3 and TRBJ2-7, reads EAGVVQSPRYKIIEKKQPVAFWCNPISGHNTLYWYLQNLGQGPELLIRYENEEAVDDSQLPKDRFSAERLKGVDSTLKIQPAELGDSAVYLCASSEGLGSHYEQYFGPGTRLTVT.